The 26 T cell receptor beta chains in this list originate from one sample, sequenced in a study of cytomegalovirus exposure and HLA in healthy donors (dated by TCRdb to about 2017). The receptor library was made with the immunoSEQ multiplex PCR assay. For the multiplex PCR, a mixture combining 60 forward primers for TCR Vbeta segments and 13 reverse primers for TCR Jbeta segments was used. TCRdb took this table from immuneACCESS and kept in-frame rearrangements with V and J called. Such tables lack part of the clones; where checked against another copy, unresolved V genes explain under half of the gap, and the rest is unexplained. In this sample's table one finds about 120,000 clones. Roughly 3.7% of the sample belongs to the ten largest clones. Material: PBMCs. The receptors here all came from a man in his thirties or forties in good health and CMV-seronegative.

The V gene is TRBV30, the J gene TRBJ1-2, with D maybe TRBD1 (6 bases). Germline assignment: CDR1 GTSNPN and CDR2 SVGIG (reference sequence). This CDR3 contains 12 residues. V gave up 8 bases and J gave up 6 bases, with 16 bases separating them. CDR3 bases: TGTGCCGGGACCCTTCACAGGGATGGCTACACCTTC. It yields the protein CAGTLHRDGYTF.

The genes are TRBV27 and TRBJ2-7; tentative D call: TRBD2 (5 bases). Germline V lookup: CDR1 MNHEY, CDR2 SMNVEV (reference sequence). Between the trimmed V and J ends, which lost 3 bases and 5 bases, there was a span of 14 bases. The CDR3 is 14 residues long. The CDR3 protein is CASSLGSVDHEQYF. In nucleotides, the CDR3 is TGTGCCAGCAGTTTGGGTAGCGTGGACCACGAGCAGTACTTC.

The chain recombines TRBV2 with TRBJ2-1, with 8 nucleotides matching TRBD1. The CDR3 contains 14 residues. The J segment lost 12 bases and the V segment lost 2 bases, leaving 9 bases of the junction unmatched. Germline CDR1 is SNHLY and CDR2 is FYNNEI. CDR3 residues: CASSERDLGQGQFF. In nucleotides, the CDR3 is TGTGCCAGCAGTGAAAGGGACCTCGGACAGGGGCAGTTCTTC.

The DNA for the CDR3 is TGTGCCAGCAGCTGGACAGGCGGATACATGAACACTGAAGCTTTCTTT. Amino acids: CASSWTGGYMNTEAFF. This sequence joins TRBV4-2 and TRBJ1-1, with 7 bases fitting TRBD1. Germline CDR1 LGHNA, CDR2 YNFKEQ. V lost 5 bases and J lost 0; bases outside the gene matches: 9. The CDR3 is made up of 16 amino acids.

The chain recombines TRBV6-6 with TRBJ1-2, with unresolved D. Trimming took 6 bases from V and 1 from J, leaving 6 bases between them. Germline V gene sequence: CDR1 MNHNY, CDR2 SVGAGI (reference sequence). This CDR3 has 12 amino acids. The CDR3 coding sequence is TGTGCCAGCAGATTCCGTAACTATGGCTACACCTTC. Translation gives CASRFRNYGYTF.

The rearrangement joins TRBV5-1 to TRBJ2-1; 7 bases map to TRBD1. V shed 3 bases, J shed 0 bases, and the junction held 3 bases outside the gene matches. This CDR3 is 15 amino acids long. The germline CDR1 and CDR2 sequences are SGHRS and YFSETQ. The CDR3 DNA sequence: TGCGCCAGCAGCTCCCGGGACAGCTCCTACAATGAGCAGTTCTTC. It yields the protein CASSSRDSSYNEQFF.

The CDR3 spells CASSVGGQGANTGELFF. The CDR3 nucleotides are TGTGCCAGCAGCGTGGGAGGACAGGGGGCCAACACCGGGGAGCTGTTTTTT. The V call is TRBV9, the J call TRBJ2-2, with 11 positions matching TRBD1. Germline V gene data show CDR1 as SGDLS and CDR2 as YYNGEE. V lost 2 bases, J lost 2 bases, and 5 bases stayed unmatched. The CDR3 totals 17 residues.

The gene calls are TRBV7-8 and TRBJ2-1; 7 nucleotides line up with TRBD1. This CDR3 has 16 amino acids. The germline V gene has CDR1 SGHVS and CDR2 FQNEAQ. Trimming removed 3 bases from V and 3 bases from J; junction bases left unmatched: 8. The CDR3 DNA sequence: TGTGCCAGCAGCTTCCAACCGGGACAGCGCTACAATGAGCAGTTCTTC. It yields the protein CASSFQPGQRYNEQFF. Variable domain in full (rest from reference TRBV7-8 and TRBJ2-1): GAGVSQSPRYKVAKRGQDVALRCDPISGHVSLFWYQQALGQGPEFLTYFQNEAQLDKSGLPSDRFFAERPEGSVSTLKIQRTQQEDSAVYLCASSFQPGQRYNEQFFGPGTRLTVL.

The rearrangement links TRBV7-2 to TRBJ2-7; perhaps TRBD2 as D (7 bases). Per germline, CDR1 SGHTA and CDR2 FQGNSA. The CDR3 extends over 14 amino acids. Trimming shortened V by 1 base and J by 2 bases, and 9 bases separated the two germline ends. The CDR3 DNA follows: TGTGCCAGCAGCTTAGACGGGGGGCCCTACGAGCAGTACTTC. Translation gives CASSLDGGPYEQYF.

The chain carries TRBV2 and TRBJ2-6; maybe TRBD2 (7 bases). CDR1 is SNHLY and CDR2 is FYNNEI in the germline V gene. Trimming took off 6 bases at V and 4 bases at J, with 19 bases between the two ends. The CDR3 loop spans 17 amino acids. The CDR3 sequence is CASRRIGGAQGANVLTF. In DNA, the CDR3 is TGTGCCAGCAGGAGGATTGGGGGGGCGCAAGGGGCCAACGTCCTGACTTTC.

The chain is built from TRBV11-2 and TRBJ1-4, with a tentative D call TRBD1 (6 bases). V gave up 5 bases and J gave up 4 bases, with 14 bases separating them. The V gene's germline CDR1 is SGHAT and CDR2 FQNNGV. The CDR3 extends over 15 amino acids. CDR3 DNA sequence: TGTGCCAGCAGCGCCGGGTCGGGACATAATGAAAAACTGTTTTTT. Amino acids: CASSAGSGHNEKLFF.

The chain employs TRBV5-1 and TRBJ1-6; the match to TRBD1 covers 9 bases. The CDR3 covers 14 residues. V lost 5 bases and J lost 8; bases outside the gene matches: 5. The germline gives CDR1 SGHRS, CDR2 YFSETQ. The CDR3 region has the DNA TGCGCCAGCAGTAGTACAGGGGGCGATTCACCCCTCCACTTT. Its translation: CASSSTGGDSPLHF.

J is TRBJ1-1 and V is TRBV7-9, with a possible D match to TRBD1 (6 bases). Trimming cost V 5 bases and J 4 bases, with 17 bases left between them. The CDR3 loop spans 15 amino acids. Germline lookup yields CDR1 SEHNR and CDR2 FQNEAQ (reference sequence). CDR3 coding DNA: TGTGCCAGCAGCCTAATTCTGGGGGCGAGCACTGAAGCTTTCTTT. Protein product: CASSLILGASTEAFF.

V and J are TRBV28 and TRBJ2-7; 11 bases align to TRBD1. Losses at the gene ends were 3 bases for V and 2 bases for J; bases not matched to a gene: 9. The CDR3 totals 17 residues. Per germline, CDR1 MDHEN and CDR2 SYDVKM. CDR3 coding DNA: TGTGCCAGCAGTTTTCCAGGGGAGGGACAGGGGGCCTACGAGCAGTACTTC. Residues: CASSFPGEGQGAYEQYF.

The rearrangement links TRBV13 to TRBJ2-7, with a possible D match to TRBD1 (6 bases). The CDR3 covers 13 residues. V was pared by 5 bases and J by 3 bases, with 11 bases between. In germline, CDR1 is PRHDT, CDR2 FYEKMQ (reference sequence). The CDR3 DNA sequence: TGTGCCAGCAGCAACCGAGGGGGCTACGAGCAGTACTTC. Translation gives CASSNRGGYEQYF.

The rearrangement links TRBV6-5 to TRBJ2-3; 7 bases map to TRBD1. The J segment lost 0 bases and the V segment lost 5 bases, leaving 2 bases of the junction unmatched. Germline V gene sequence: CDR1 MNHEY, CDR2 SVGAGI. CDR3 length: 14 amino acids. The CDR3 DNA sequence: TGTGCCAGCAGTCGGGGACAGAGCACAGATACGCAGTATTTT. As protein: CASSRGQSTDTQYF.

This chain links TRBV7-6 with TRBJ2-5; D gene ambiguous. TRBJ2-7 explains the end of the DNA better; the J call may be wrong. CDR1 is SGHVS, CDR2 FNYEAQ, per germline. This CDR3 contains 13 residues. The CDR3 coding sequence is TGTGCCAGCAGCTTACCAGGTTCCTACGAGCAGTACTTC. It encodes CASSLPGSYEQYF.

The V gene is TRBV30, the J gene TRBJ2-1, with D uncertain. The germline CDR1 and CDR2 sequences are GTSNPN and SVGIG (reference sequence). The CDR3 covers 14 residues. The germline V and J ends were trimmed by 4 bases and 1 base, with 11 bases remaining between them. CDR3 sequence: CAWIEAVSYNEQFF. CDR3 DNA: TGTGCCTGGATCGAGGCAGTTTCCTACAATGAGCAGTTCTTC.

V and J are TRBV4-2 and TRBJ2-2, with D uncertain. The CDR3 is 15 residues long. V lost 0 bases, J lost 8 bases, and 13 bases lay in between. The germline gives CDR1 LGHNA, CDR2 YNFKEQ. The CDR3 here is CASSQETLYSGELFF. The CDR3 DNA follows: TGTGCCAGCAGCCAAGAAACCCTCTATTCAGGGGAGCTGTTTTTT.

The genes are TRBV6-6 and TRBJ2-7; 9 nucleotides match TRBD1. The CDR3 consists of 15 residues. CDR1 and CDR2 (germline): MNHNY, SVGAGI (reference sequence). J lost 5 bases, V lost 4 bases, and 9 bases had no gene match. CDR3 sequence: CASSSGEQGAHEQYF. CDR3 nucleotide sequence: TGTGCCAGCAGTTCTGGGGAACAGGGGGCCCACGAGCAGTACTTC.

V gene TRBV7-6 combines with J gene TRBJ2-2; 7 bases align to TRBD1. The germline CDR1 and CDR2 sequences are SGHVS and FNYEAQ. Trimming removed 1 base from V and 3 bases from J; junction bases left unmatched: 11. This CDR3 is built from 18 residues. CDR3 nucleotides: TGTGCCAGCAGCTTAGACCGATCCGGGACAGACGACACCGGGGAGCTGTTTTTT. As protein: CASSLDRSGTDDTGELFF.

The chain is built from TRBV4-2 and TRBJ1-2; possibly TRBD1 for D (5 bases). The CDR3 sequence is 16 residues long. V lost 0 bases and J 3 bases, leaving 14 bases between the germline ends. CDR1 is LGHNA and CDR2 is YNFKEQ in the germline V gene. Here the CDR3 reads CASSQELMGGDYGYTF. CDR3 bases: TGTGCCAGCAGCCAAGAGTTAATGGGGGGGGACTATGGCTACACCTTC.

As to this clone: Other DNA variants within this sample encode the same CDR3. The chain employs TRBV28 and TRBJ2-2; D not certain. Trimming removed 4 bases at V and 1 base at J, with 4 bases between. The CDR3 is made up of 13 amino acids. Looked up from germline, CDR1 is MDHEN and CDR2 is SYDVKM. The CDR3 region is CASSSRNTGELFF. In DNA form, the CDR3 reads TGTGCCAGCAGTTCGCGGAACACCGGGGAGCTGTTTTTT.

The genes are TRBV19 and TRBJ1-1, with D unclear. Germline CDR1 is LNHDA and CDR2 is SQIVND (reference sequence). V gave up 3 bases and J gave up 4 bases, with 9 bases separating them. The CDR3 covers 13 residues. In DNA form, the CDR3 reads TGTGCCAGTAGTATCGAGGAAGCCACTGAAGCTTTCTTT. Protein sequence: CASSIEEATEAFF.

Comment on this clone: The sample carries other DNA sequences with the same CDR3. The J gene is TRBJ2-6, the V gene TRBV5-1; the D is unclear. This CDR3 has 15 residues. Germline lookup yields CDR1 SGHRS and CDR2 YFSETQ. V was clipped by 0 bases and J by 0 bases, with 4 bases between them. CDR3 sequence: CASSLVSSGANVLTF. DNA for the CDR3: TGCGCCAGCAGCTTGGTTAGCTCTGGGGCCAACGTCCTGACTTTC.

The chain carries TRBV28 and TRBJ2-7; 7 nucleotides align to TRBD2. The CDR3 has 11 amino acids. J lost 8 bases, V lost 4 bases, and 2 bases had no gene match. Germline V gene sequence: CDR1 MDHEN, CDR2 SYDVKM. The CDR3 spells CASSSGGKQYF. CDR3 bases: TGTGCCAGCAGTTCGGGGGGTAAGCAGTACTTC. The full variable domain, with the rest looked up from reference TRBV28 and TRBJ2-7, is DVKVTQSSRYLVKRTGEKVFLECVQDMDHENMFWYRQDPGLGLRLIYFSYDVKMKEKGDIPEGYSVSREKKERFSLILESASTNQTSMYLCASSSGGKQYFGPGTRLTVT.